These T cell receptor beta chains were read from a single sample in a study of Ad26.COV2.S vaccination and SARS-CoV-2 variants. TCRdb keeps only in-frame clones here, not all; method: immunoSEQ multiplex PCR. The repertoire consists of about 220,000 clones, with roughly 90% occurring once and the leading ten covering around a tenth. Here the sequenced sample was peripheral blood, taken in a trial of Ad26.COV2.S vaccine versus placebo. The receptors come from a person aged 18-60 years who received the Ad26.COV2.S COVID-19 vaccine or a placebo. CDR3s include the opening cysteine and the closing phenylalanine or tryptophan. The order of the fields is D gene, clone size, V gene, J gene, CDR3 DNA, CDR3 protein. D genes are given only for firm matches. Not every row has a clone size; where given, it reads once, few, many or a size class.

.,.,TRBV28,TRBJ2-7,TGTGCCAGCAGTCCGGGACCGCTACCGTACGAGCAGTACTTC,CASSPGPLPYEQYF
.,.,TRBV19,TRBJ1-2,TGTGCCAGTAGTGAAAGCGGTTTCTATGGCTACACCTTC,CASSESGFYGYTF
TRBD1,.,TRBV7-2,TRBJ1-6,TGTGCCAGCAGCTATGGACAGGGCCACTATAATTCACCCCTCCACTTT,CASSYGQGHYNSPLHF
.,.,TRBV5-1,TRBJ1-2,TGCGCCAGCAGCCTTCGGACGGATTCTTTTGGTGGCTACACCTTC,CASSLRTDSFGGYTF
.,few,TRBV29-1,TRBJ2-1,TGCAGCGTTGAAAAAGACGGAGGGGGCAATGAGCAGTTCTTC,CSVEKDGGGNEQFF
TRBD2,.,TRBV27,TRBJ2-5,TGTGCCAGCAGTCCGACTAGCGGGGGGCTCCAAGAGACCCAGTACTTC,CASSPTSGGLQETQYF
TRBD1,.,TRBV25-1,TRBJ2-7,TGTGCCAGCAGTGAAGGGTGGGGGCAGGGGGACGAGCAGTACTTC,CASSEGWGQGDEQYF
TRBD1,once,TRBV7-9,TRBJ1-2,TGTGCCAGCAGCTTGGACAGGGGGCACGATGGCTACACCTTC,CASSLDRGHDGYTF
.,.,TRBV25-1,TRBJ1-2,TGTGCCAGCAGGCCCCGGGATAACTATGGCTACACCTTC,CASRPRDNYGYTF
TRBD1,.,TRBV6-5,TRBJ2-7,TGTGCCAGCAGTTACGCCGGGACAGGGGTCTACGAGCAGTACTTC,CASSYAGTGVYEQYF